Sequencing of this T cell receptor (beta chain) was carried out in a study of blood T cell repertoires in COVID-19. Germline V CDR1 and CDR2: SGDLS, YYNGEE. The CDR3 spans 15 residues. Trimming cost V 0 bases and J 6 bases; bases outside gene matches: 3. TCRdb keeps only in-frame clones here, not all; method: immunoSEQ multiplex PCR. In the table there are about 160,000 clones, 81% of which are singletons. The chain joins TRBV9 to TRBJ2-1; 10 nucleotides align to TRBD2. Input material: PBMCs or T cells enriched from blood (not recorded which). This receptor was identified in a woman aged 40 to 50 with acute COVID-19. CDR3 coding DNA: TGTGCCAGCAGCGTAGTAACTAGCGGGGTCAATGAGCAGTTCTTC. This encodes CASSVVTSGVNEQFF.